The T cell receptor beta chain described here comes from a study of blood T cell repertoires in COVID-19. Looking at the study overall: The analysed material was cDNA or gDNA that came from T cells, B-cell-depleted T cells, or PBMCs.

As handled by the study authors: Amplification of reference gene primers provided the estimated nucleated cell counts. Clones were sequenced by immunoSEQ multiplex PCR, and TCRdb holds only the in-frame ones, with some missing. That table is the source of V, J and clone size, and D and trimming were worked out from the DNA. The data show around 250,000 clones, more than 80% seen once. V lost 4 bases, J lost 6 bases, and 2 bases stayed unmatched. The CDR3 is 13 residues long. The V gene's germline CDR1 is LGHDT and CDR2 YNNKEL (reference sequence). In terms of age and location, participants ranged from roughly 18 to 95 years and lived in about two dozen US areas.

The source material was PBMCs or T cells enriched from blood (not recorded which). This clonotype was obtained from a woman aged 25 to 39 with acute COVID-19. This sequence joins TRBV3-1 (or the pseudogene TRBV3-2) and TRBJ1-5; TRBD1 matches 8 bases. In DNA, the CDR3 is TGTGCCAGCAGCCCAGGGGGCACTCAGCCCCAGCATTTT. Amino acid sequence: CASSPGGTQPQHF.